The entry below gives a single TCR beta chain sequence along with its context. The antigen remains unidentified. A history of autoimmune disease or systemic immunosuppression excluded patients. TCRdb keeps only in-frame clones here, not all; method: immunoSEQ multiplex PCR. The sample has about 69,000 clones; around 91% are singletons. The sample belongs to a study of OX40 agonist ivuxolimab in advanced cancers. Study overall: Dose-escalation cases comprised hepatocellular carcinoma, melanoma, renal cell or head and neck cancer. Notes on the study in general: Expanded clones tended on average to be more numerous among CD8+ T cells than CD4+. At doses 0.1 to 3.0 mg/kg, CD4+ and CD8+ clones expanded.

The sequencing used CD4+ or CD8+ T cells sorted from blood, collected in a trial of the OX40 agonist ivuxolimab. This clonotype was sampled from an adult with an advanced solid tumor such as melanoma, head and neck, liver or kidney cancer.

This chain's CDR3 is CASGILSEAFF. In DNA form, the CDR3 reads TGTGCCAGTGGCATTCTTTCTGAAGCTTTCTTT. This chain connects TRBV6-5 to TRBJ1-1; D ambiguous. Germline V lookup: CDR1 MNHEY, CDR2 SVGAGI. V was trimmed by 9 bases and J by 6 bases, leaving 11 bases between them. The CDR3 runs 11 residues.